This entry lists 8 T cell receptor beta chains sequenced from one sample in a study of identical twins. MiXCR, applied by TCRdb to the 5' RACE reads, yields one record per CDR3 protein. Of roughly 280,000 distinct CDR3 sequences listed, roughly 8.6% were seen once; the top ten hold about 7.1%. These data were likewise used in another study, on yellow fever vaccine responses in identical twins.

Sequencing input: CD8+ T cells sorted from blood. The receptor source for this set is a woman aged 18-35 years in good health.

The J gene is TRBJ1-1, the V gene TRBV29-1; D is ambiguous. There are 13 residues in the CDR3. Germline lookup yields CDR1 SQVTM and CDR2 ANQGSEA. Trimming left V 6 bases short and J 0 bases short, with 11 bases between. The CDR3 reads CSVLDTMNTEAFF. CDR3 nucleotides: TGCAGCGTCCTAGACACCATGAACACTGAAGCTTTCTTT. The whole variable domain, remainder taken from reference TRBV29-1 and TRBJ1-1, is SAVISQKPSRDICQRGTSLTIQCQVDSQVTMMFWYRQQPGQSLTLIATANQGSEATYESGFVIDKFPISRPNLTFSTLTVSNMSPEDSSIYLCSVLDTMNTEAFFGQGTRLTVV.

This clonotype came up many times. CDR3 bases: TGTGCCAGCAGCCACGAAACCTTCTACGAGCAGTACTTC. This encodes CASSHETFYEQYF. The V call is TRBV3-1, the J call TRBJ2-7; D not certain. The CDR3 extends over 13 amino acids. The germline V and J ends were trimmed by 3 bases and 3 bases, with 9 bases remaining between them. Germline values: CDR1 LGHDT, CDR2 YNNKEL (reference sequence).

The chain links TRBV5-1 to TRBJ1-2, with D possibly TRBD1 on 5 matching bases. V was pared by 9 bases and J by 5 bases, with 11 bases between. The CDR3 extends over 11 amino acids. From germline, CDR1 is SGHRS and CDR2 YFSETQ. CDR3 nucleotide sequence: TGCGCCATCTCGGAGGGGTATGGCTACACCTTC. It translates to CAISEGYGYTF.

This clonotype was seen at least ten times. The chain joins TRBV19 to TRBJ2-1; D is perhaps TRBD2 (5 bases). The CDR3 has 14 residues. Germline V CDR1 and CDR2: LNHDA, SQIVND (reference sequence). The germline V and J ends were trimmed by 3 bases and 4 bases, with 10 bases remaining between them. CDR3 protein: CASSMSGSYNEQFF. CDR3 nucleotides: TGTGCCAGTAGTATGTCGGGGAGTTACAATGAGCAGTTCTTC. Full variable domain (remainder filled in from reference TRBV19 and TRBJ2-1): DGGITQSPKYLFRKEGQNVTLSCEQNLNHDAMYWYRQDPGQGLRLIYYSQIVNDFQKGDIAEGYSVSREKKESFPLTVTSAQKNPTAFYLCASSMSGSYNEQFFGPGTRLTVL.

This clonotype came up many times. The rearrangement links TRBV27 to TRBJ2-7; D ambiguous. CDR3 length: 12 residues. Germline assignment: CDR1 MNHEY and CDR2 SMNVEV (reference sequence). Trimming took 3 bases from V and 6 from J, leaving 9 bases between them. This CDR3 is CASSLKVGEQYF. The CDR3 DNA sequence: TGTGCCAGCAGTTTGAAAGTGGGCGAGCAGTACTTC.

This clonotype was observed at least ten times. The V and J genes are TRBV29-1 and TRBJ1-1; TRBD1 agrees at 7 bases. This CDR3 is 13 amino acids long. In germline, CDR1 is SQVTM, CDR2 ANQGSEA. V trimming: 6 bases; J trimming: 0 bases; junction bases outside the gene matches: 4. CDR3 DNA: TGCAGCGTGACAGGGTTCATGAACACTGAAGCTTTCTTT. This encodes CSVTGFMNTEAFF.

Here the CDR3 reads CASRRGGIGEQYF. The CDR3 bases are TGTGCCAGCAGGCGGGGCGGGATAGGCGAGCAGTACTTC. The V and J genes are TRBV27 and TRBJ2-7, with TRBD2 as a possible D gene (6 bases). The V and J ends lost 6 bases and 6 bases respectively, with 15 bases between them. In germline, CDR1 is MNHEY, CDR2 SMNVEV (reference sequence). The length of the CDR3 is 13 residues.

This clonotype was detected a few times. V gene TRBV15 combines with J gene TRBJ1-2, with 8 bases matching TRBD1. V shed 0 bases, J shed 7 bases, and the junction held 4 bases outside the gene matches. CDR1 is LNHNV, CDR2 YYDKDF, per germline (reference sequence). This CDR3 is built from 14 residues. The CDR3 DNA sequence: TGTGCCACCAGCAGAGACAGGGGGCTCTCTGGCTACACCTTC. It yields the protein CATSRDRGLSGYTF.